Shown below are 26 T cell receptor beta chains from a single sample sequenced in a study of PD-1 blockade in classical Hodgkin lymphoma. Specified time point: newly diagnosed, previously untreated cHL patient sample. Investigators isolated CD4+ T cells from thawed PBMCs through magnetic negative selection. Libraries were prepared by immunoSEQ multiplex PCR; TCRdb keeps only in-frame clonotypes and omits some of them. The table records 29,000 or so clones, more than 70% of them present only once. Sequencing used CD4+ T cells from blood. Every receptor here comes from a human donor with classical Hodgkin lymphoma.

The J gene is TRBJ1-5, the V gene TRBV6-1; 7 nucleotides match TRBD1. CDR1 and CDR2 (germline): MNHNS, SASEGT. J gave up 7 bases and V 1 base, and 4 bases lay outside the gene matches. The CDR3 runs to 14 residues. The CDR3, as DNA: TGTGCCAGCAGTGAAGGACAGGGCCAACAGCCCCAGCATTTT. This sequence encodes CASSEGQGQQPQHF.

The sample holds a few counts of this clone. The rearrangement uses TRBV5-1 and TRBJ2-3, with 12 nucleotides matching TRBD1. Germline V lookup: CDR1 SGHRS, CDR2 YFSETQ. J gave up 4 bases and V 4 bases, and 4 bases lay outside the gene matches. CDR3 length: 15 residues. As DNA, the CDR3 is TGCGCCAGCAGCCGGGGACAGGGGGCAGCAGATACGCAGTATTTT. Translating gives CASSRGQGAADTQYF.

The J gene is TRBJ2-7, the V gene TRBV18, with D maybe TRBD2 (6 bases). The V gene's germline CDR1 is KGHSH and CDR2 LQKENI. V was pared by 3 bases and J by 2 bases, with 23 bases between. The CDR3 consists of 18 residues. The CDR3 sequence is CASSPTVLSPRRAYEQYF. As DNA, the CDR3 is TGTGCCAGCTCACCGACAGTACTATCTCCTCGGAGGGCCTACGAGCAGTACTTC.

The V call is TRBV5-1, the J call TRBJ2-7, with D tentatively TRBD1 (6 bases). The CDR3 loop spans 13 amino acids. The germline V gene encodes CDR1 SGHRS and CDR2 YFSETQ. V shed 4 bases and J shed 6 bases, with 14 bases lying between them. The CDR3 nucleotides are TGCGCCAGCAGCACCCAAACAGGGCCCGAGCAGTACTTC. Translating it yields CASSTQTGPEQYF.

The J gene is TRBJ2-3, the V gene TRBV28; D remains unclear. Germline lookup yields CDR1 MDHEN and CDR2 SYDVKM. The ends were cut back, 4 bases at V and 3 bases at J, with 14 bases in the middle. The CDR3 has 15 amino acids. The CDR3 region is CASSSSGALTDTQYF. The CDR3 coding sequence is TGTGCCAGCAGTTCTTCTGGCGCCCTGACAGATACGCAGTATTTT.

The chain is built from TRBV6-6 and TRBJ2-1; D remains unclear. Trimming removed 0 bases at V and 4 bases at J, with 7 bases between. CDR3 length equals 14 residues. Germline loops: CDR1 MNHNY, CDR2 SVGAGI (reference sequence). CDR3 DNA sequence: TGTGCCAGCAGTTACTCTTCCAAATACAATGAGCAGTTCTTC. It codes for CASSYSSKYNEQFF.

The chain combines TRBV6-1 with TRBJ1-4; TRBD1 matches at 11 bases. Germline V gene data show CDR1 as MNHNS and CDR2 as SASEGT. Trimming removed 5 bases from V and 6 bases from J; junction bases left unmatched: 5. The CDR3 extends over 15 amino acids. The CDR3 spells CASSRTGGFDEKLFF. CDR3 sequence (DNA): TGTGCCAGCAGTCGGACAGGGGGCTTCGATGAAAAACTGTTTTTT.

This chain uses TRBV9 with TRBJ2-7; 9 bases map to TRBD2. This CDR3 is 16 amino acids long. V was clipped by 0 bases and J by 3 bases; unmatched bases: 7. Looked up from germline, CDR1 is SGDLS and CDR2 is YYNGEE. In DNA, the CDR3 is TGTGCCAGCAGCGTAGGCCCAGCGGGAGGAGGCTACGAGCAGTACTTC. Protein product: CASSVGPAGGGYEQYF.

The rearrangement uses TRBV7-8 and TRBJ1-5; TRBD1 aligns across 9 bases. Trimming took 5 bases from V and 6 from J; bases not matched to a gene: 5. CDR3 length: 14 amino acids. CDR1 is SGHVS, CDR2 FQNEAQ, per germline. The CDR3 sequence is CASSLQGAGQPQHF. CDR3 bases: TGTGCCAGCAGCCTACAGGGGGCCGGTCAGCCCCAGCATTTT.

The chain couples TRBV9 to TRBJ2-4; D is unclear. CDR3 length: 18 amino acids. V dropped 1 base and J dropped 0 bases, with 17 bases sitting between them. CDR1 is SGDLS and CDR2 is YYNGEE in the germline V gene. The CDR3 region is CASSVNPLFQRAKNIQYF. In DNA, the CDR3 is TGTGCCAGCAGCGTAAACCCCCTCTTTCAGAGAGCCAAAAACATTCAGTACTTC. Full variable domain (remainder filled in from reference TRBV9 and TRBJ2-4): DSGVTQTPKHLITATGQRVTLRCSPRSGDLSVYWYQQSLDQGLQFLIQYYNGEERAKGNILERFSAQQFPDLHSELNLSSLELGDSALYFCASSVNPLFQRAKNIQYFGAGTRLSVL.

The V gene is TRBV19, the J gene TRBJ2-5, with TRBD2 matching 14 bases. The V gene's germline CDR1 is LNHDA and CDR2 SQIVND (reference sequence). The CDR3 consists of 16 residues. With 4 bases clipped from V and 4 bases from J, the junction kept 5 bases outside the gene matches. CDR3 in DNA: TGTGCCAGTAGTAGGAGAGGGACTAGCGGGAGAGAGACCCAGTACTTC. Its translation is CASSRRGTSGRETQYF. The whole variable domain, filled in from reference TRBV19 and TRBJ2-5, reads DGGITQSPKYLFRKEGQNVTLSCEQNLNHDAMYWYRQDPGQGLRLIYYSQIVNDFQKGDIAEGYSVSREKKESFPLTVTSAQKNPTAFYLCASSRRGTSGRETQYFGPGTRLLVL.

The chain links TRBV5-1 to TRBJ2-1; D gene uncertain. Germline-derived CDR1 and CDR2 are SGHRS and YFSETQ. Trimming removed 1 base from V and 6 bases from J, with 17 bases in between. The CDR3 sequence is 16 residues long. The CDR3 nucleotides are TGCGCCAGCAGCTTGAGGGTTAATGTAGGCAGCAATGAGCAGTTCTTC. This gives the protein CASSLRVNVGSNEQFF.

V gene TRBV5-1 combines with J gene TRBJ1-3, with TRBD1 matching over 7 bases. After removal of 4 bases from V and 3 bases from J, the junction contained 4 bases not matched to a gene. The CDR3 covers 14 residues. Per the germline V gene, CDR1 is SGHRS and CDR2 is YFSETQ. CDR3 region: CASSVQGLGNTIYF. The CDR3 nucleotides read TGCGCCAGCAGCGTACAGGGGCTTGGAAACACCATATATTTT.

This clone has a single count. This chain joins TRBV7-9 and TRBJ2-7; D may be TRBD1 (7 bases). V lost 3 bases, J lost 0 bases, and 21 bases lay in between. This CDR3 has 18 residues. Germline CDR1 SEHNR, CDR2 FQNEAQ (reference sequence). The CDR3 sequence: CASSLPRGAKGASYEQYF. The DNA for the CDR3 is TGTGCCAGCAGCTTGCCCCGCGGGGCCAAGGGGGCCTCCTACGAGCAGTACTTC.

CDR3 sequence: CASGRGAPSSFDTQYF. The DNA of the CDR3 is TGTGCCAGCGGTCGTGGGGCACCCAGTTCTTTTGATACGCAGTATTTT. V gene TRBV5-4 combines with J gene TRBJ2-3; TRBD1 might be the D (5 bases). CDR1 is SGHNT, CDR2 YYREEE, per germline (reference sequence). The CDR3 is 16 residues long. Trimming took off 7 bases at V and 6 bases at J, with 24 bases between the two ends.

This clone was recorded only once. CDR3 nucleotide sequence: TGTGCCAGTTCCCGGACAGGGGCCTACGAGCAGTACTTC. Translating gives CASSRTGAYEQYF. The chain joins TRBV19 to TRBJ2-7; TRBD1 matches at 9 bases. The CDR3 runs 13 residues. The germline V gene has CDR1 LNHDA and CDR2 SQIVND (reference sequence). J lost 2 bases, V lost 8 bases, and 4 bases had no gene match.

This rearrangement joins TRBV5-1 to TRBJ1-5; 9 bases line up with TRBD1. Looked up from germline, CDR1 is SGHRS and CDR2 is YFSETQ. The CDR3 contains 15 residues. V trimming: 4 bases; J trimming: 7 bases; junction bases outside the gene matches: 9. The CDR3 protein is CASSRTGEAGQPQHF. The CDR3, as DNA: TGCGCCAGCAGCAGGACAGGGGAAGCTGGGCAGCCCCAGCATTTT.

This clone has only one observation. The rearrangement uses TRBV28 and TRBJ1-1, with no clear D. Per the germline V gene, CDR1 is MDHEN and CDR2 is SYDVKM. CDR3 length: 12 amino acids. Between the trimmed V and J ends, which lost 4 bases and 6 bases, there was a span of 9 bases. CDR3 protein: CASSSEVAEAFF. CDR3 nucleotides: TGTGCCAGCAGTTCTGAGGTAGCTGAAGCTTTCTTT. Variable domain in full (rest from reference TRBV28 and TRBJ1-1): DVKVTQSSRYLVKRTGEKVFLECVQDMDHENMFWYRQDPGLGLRLIYFSYDVKMKEKGDIPEGYSVSREKKERFSLILESASTNQTSMYLCASSSEVAEAFFGQGTRLTVV.

This clone was picked up one time. J is TRBJ2-6 and V is TRBV4-1, with D uncertain. This CDR3 region has 16 residues. The germline CDR1 and CDR2 sequences are MGHRA and YSYEKL. Trimming removed 0 bases at V and 2 bases at J, with 8 bases between. The CDR3 DNA follows: TGCGCCAGCAGCCAAGAGAGGCGGACTGGGGCCAACGTCCTGACTTTC. It is translated as CASSQERRTGANVLTF.

The J gene is TRBJ1-6, the V gene TRBV18; no clear D gene. V shed 3 bases and J shed 8 bases, with 17 bases lying between them. The CDR3 extends over 16 amino acids. Germline CDR1 and CDR2: KGHSH and LQKENI. The CDR3 region is CASSPRVLTGDSPLHF. CDR3 sequence (DNA): TGTGCCAGCTCACCCCGGGTCCTCACTGGGGATTCACCCCTCCACTTT.

The chain joins TRBV6-7 to TRBJ2-5; 7 bases agree with TRBD1. TRBV6-7 belongs to the ORF category, with a function that is uncertain. Trimming took 7 bases from V and 1 from J; bases not matched to a gene: 6. The CDR3 loop spans 14 amino acids. As DNA, the CDR3 is TGTGCCAGCATCGAAAGGGGGCTCCAAGAGACCCAGTACTTC. Amino acids: CASIERGLQETQYF.

The rearrangement uses TRBV7-9 and TRBJ2-7, with TRBD1 as a possible D gene (6 bases). V was shortened by 2 bases and J by 5 bases, with 13 bases between the two germline ends. This CDR3 has 14 residues. Germline V lookup: CDR1 SEHNR, CDR2 FQNEAQ (reference sequence). The CDR3 protein is CASSLSGAGDEQYF. CDR3 in DNA: TGTGCCAGCAGCTTATCAGGGGCAGGCGACGAGCAGTACTTC.

The rearrangement joins TRBV6-6 to TRBJ2-7, with D uncertain. Germline V CDR1 and CDR2: MNHNY, SVGAGI (reference sequence). This CDR3 has 14 amino acids. V shed 4 bases and J shed 3 bases, with 13 bases lying between them. The CDR3 loop reads CASSSFMMGYEQYF. DNA for the CDR3: TGTGCCAGCAGTTCCTTTATGATGGGCTACGAGCAGTACTTC.

CDR3 nucleotide sequence: TGTGCCAGTACAGACAGGGGGAAGTATGGCTACACCTTC. It encodes CASTDRGKYGYTF. The chain carries TRBV19 and TRBJ1-2, with TRBD1 matching over 9 bases. V trimming: 7 bases; J trimming: 5 bases; junction bases outside the gene matches: 5. This CDR3 comprises 13 residues. CDR1 and CDR2 from the germline V gene are LNHDA and SQIVND (reference sequence).

This clone was detected once. The chain is built from TRBV5-1 and TRBJ2-1; the match to TRBD2 covers 7 bases. The CDR3 is 15 amino acids. V was clipped by 4 bases and J by 7 bases; unmatched bases: 11. The germline gives CDR1 SGHRS, CDR2 YFSETQ. DNA of the CDR3: TGCGCCAGCAGCGCGGCCGGGACTACGGCTAATGAGCAGTTCTTC. Its translation: CASSAAGTTANEQFF. The full variable domain, with the rest looked up from reference TRBV5-1 and TRBJ2-1, is KAGVTQTPRYLIKTRGQQVTLSCSPISGHRSVSWYQQTPGQGLQFLFEYFSETQRNKGNFPGRFSGRQFSNSRSEMNVSTLELGDSALYLCASSAAGTTANEQFFGPGTRLTVL.

This clone has only a few counts. This chain links TRBV18 with TRBJ1-1, with D hard to call. This CDR3 has 14 amino acids. The germline gives CDR1 KGHSH, CDR2 LQKENI. Trimming removed 3 bases at V and 10 bases at J, with 18 bases between. The CDR3 nucleotides read TGTGCCAGCTCACCCTCCGAGACTCCGGAAAGAGCTTTCTTT. Amino acids: CASSPSETPERAFF. Looking up the rest from reference TRBV18 and TRBJ1-1 gives the full variable domain: NAGVMQNPRHLVRRRGQEARLRCSPMKGHSHVYWYRQLPEEGLKFMVYLQKENIIDESGMPKERFSAEFPKEGPSILRIQQVVRGDSAAYFCASSPSETPERAFFGQGTRLTVV.